This T cell receptor (beta chain) appears in the sequencing data of a study of T cells in Graves' hyperthyroidism and ophthalmopathy. Study-level results: Separation of ophthalmopathy from stable hyperthyroidism was achieved by a 13 V-J model.

On this clonotype itself: The antigen is unknown.

TCR beta CDR3 region amplification was performed from RNA transcripts. TCR CDR3 underwent first-round RT-PCR with the HTBI primer set. TCRdb analysed the multiplex PCR reads with MiXCR anew, one entry per CDR3 protein. The sample consists of hundreds of thousands of distinct CDR3 sequences, about 38% of them appearing once. Per the germline V gene, CDR1 is SQVTM and CDR2 is ANQGSEA. Trimming removed 1 base from V and 4 bases from J, with 7 bases in between. The CDR3 runs to 12 residues. The receptor was derived from a man aged 18 to 30 with Graves' hyperthyroidism. The chain couples TRBV29-1 to TRBJ1-2, with a weak D call TRBD1 (5 bases). Sequenced sample: blood. The CDR3 nucleotides are TGCAGCGTTGAAGCTGGGGGCTATGGCTACACCTTC. It encodes CSVEAGGYGYTF. The variable domain in full, with the rest retrieved from reference TRBV29-1 and TRBJ1-2, is SAVISQKPSRDICQRGTSLTIQCQVDSQVTMMFWYRQQPGQSLTLIATANQGSEATYESGFVIDKFPISRPNLTFSTLTVSNMSPEDSSIYLCSVEAGGYGYTFGSGTRLTVV.